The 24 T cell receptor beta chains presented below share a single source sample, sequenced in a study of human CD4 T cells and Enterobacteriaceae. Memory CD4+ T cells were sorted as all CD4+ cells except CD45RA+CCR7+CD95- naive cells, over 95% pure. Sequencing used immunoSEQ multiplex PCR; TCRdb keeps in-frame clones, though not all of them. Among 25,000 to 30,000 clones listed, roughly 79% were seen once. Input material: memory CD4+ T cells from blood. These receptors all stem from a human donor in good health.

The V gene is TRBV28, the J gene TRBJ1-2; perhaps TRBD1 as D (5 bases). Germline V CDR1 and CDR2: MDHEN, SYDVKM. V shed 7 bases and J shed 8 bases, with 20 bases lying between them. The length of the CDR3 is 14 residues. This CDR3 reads CASKYGGFFQGYTF. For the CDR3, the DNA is TGTGCCAGCAAATACGGGGGGTTTTTTCAGGGCTACACCTTC.

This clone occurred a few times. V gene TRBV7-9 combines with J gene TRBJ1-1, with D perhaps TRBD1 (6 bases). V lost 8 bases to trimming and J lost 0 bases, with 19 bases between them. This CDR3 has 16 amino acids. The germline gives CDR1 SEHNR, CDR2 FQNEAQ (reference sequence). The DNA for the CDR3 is TGTGCCAGCTCCTGGGGGGCAGGGCAACTGAACACTGAAGCTTTCTTT. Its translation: CASSWGAGQLNTEAFF.

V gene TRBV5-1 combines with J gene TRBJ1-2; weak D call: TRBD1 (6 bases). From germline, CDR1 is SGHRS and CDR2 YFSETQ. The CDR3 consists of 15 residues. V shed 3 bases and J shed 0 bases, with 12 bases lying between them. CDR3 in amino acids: CASSSGQTTNYGYTF. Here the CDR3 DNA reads TGCGCCAGCAGCTCAGGACAGACGACTAACTATGGCTACACCTTC.

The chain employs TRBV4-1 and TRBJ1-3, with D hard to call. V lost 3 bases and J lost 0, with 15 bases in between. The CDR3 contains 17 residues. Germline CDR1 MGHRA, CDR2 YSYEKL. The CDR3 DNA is TGCGCCAGCAGCCAGCTGGACCTTTTTATCTCTGGAAACACCATATATTTT. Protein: CASSQLDLFISGNTIYF.

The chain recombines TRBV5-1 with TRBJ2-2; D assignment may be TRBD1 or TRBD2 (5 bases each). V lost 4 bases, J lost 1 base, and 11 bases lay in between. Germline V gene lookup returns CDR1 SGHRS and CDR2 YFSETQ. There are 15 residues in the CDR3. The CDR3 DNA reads TGCGCCAGCAGCCCCCGGGGACGGAACACCGGGGAGCTGTTTTTT. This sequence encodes CASSPRGRNTGELFF.

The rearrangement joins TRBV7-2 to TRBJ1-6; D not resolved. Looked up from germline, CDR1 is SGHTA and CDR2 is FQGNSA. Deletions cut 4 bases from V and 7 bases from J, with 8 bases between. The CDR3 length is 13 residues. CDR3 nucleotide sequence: TGTGCCAGCAGCTCCCTTGGAAATTCACCCCTCCACTTT. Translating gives CASSSLGNSPLHF.

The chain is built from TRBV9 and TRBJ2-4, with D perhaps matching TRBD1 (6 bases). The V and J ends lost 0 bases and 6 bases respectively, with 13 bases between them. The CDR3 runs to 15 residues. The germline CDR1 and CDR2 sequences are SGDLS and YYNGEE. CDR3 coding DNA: TGTGCCAGCAGCGTAGGTCCGACACAGGGAAACATTCAGTACTTC. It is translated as CASSVGPTQGNIQYF.

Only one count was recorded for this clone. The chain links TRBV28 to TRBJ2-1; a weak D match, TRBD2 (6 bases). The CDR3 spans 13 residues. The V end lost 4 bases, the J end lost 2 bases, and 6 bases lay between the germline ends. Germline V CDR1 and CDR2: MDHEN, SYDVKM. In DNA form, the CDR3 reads TGTGCCAGCAGTTGGGGGGCCTACAATGAGCAGTTCTTC. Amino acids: CASSWGAYNEQFF.

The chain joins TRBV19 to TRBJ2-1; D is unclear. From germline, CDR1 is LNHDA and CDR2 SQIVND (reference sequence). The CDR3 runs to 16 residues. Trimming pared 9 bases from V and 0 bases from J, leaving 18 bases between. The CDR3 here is CASKGGGSSSYNEQFF. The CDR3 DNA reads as TGTGCCAGCAAAGGTGGCGGATCGAGCTCCTACAATGAGCAGTTCTTC. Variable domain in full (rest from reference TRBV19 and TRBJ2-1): DGGITQSPKYLFRKEGQNVTLSCEQNLNHDAMYWYRQDPGQGLRLIYYSQIVNDFQKGDIAEGYSVSREKKESFPLTVTSAQKNPTAFYLCASKGGGSSSYNEQFFGPGTRLTVL.

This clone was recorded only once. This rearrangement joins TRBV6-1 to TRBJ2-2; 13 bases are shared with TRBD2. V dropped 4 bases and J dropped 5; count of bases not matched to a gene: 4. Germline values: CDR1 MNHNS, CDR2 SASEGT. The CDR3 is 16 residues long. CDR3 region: CASSASTSGRTGELFF. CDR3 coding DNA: TGTGCCAGCAGTGCCTCGACTAGCGGGAGGACCGGGGAGCTGTTTTTT.

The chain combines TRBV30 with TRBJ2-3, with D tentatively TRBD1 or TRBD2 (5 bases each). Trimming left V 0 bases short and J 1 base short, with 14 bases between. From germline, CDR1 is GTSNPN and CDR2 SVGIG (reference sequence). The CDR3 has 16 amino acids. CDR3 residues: CAWSVGRGVGTDTQYF. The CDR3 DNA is TGTGCCTGGAGTGTAGGTAGGGGAGTGGGCACAGATACGCAGTATTTT.

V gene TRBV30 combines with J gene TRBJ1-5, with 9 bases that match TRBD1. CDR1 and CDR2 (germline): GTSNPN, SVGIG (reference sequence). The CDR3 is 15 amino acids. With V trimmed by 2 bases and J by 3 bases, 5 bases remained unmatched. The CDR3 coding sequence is TGTGCCTGGAGTCCCGGGACAGGGCTCAATCAGCCCCAGCATTTT. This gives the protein CAWSPGTGLNQPQHF.

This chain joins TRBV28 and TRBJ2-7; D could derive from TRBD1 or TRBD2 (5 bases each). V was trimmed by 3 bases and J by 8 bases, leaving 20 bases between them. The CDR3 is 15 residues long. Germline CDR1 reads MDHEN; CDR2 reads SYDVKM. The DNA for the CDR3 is TGTGCCAGCAGTTTTAGGGCAGGGACCTCTGTTAAGCAGTACTTC. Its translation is CASSFRAGTSVKQYF.

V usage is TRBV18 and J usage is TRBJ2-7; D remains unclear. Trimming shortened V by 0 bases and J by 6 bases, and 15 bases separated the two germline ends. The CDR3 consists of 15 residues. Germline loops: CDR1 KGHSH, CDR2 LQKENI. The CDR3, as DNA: TGTGCCAGCTCACCACCTGGTTTGGGTGCCTCCGAGCAGTACTTC. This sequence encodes CASSPPGLGASEQYF.

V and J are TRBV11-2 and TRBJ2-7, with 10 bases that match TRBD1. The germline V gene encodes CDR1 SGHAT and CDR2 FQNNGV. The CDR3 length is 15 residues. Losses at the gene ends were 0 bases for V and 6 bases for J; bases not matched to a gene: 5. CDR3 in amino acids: CASSLDGTGVREQYF. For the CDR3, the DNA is TGTGCCAGCAGCTTAGACGGGACAGGGGTTCGCGAGCAGTACTTC.

The CDR3 nucleotides read TGTGCCAGCTCACCCCAGGGACAGGCGCGGTACGAGCAGTACTTC. This translates into CASSPQGQARYEQYF. The V gene is TRBV18, the J gene TRBJ2-7; 8 nucleotides line up with TRBD1. The CDR3 runs to 15 residues. CDR1 is KGHSH, CDR2 LQKENI, per germline. The V and J ends lost 3 bases and 4 bases, in that order; junction bases with no gene match: 8.

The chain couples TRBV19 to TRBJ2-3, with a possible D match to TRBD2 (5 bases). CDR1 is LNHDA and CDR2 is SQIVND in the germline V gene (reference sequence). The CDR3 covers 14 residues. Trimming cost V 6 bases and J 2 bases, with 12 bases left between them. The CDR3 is CASRFRRDTDTQYF. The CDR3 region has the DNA TGTGCCAGTAGGTTCCGTCGGGACACAGATACGCAGTATTTT.

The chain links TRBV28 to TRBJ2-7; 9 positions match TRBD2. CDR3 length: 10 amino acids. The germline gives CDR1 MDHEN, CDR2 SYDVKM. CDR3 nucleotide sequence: TGTGCGGCGGGGGGGCACGAGCAGTACTTC. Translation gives CAAGGHEQYF.

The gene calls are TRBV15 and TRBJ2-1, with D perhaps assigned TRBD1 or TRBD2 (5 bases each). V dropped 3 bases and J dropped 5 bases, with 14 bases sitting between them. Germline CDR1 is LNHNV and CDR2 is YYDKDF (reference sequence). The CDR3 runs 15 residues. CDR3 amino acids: CATSREPGRNNEQFF. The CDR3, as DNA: TGTGCCACCAGCAGGGAACCGGGACGGAACAATGAGCAGTTCTTC.

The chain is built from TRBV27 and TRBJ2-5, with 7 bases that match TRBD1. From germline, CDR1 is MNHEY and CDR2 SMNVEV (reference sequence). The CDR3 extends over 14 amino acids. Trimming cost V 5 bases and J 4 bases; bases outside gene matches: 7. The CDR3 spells CASSETGYGETQYF. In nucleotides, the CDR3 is TGTGCCAGCAGTGAGACAGGGTACGGAGAGACCCAGTACTTC.

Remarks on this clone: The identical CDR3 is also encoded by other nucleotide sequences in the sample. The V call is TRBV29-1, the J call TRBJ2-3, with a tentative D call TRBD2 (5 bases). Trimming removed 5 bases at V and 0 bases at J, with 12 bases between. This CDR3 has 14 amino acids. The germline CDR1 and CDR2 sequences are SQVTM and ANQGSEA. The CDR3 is CSVRTGSSTDTQYF. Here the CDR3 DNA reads TGCAGCGTTCGAACGGGGTCTAGCACAGATACGCAGTATTTT.

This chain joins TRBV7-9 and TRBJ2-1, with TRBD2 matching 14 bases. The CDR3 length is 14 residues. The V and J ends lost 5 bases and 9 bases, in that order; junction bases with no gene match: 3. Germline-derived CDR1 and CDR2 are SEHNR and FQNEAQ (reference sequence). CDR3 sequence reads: CASSGLAGGAEQFF. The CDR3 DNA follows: TGTGCCAGCAGCGGACTAGCGGGAGGTGCTGAGCAGTTCTTC.

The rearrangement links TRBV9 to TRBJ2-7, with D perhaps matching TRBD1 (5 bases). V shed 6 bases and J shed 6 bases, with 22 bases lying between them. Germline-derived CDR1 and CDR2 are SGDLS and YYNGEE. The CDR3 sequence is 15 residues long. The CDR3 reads CASIPLLVGQVEQYF. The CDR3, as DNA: TGTGCCAGCATACCACTGCTGGTGGGGCAGGTCGAGCAGTACTTC. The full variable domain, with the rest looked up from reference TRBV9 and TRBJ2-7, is DSGVTQTPKHLITATGQRVTLRCSPRSGDLSVYWYQQSLDQGLQFLIQYYNGEERAKGNILERFSAQQFPDLHSELNLSSLELGDSALYFCASIPLLVGQVEQYFGPGTRLTVT.

The CDR3 coding sequence is TGCAGCGTTGTCCAGGGACAGGTGAACACTGAAGCTTTCTTT. Translation: CSVVQGQVNTEAFF. The V gene is TRBV29-1, the J gene TRBJ1-1; 8 bases are a match to TRBD1. CDR1 is SQVTM and CDR2 is ANQGSEA in the germline V gene. V lost 4 bases, J lost 0 bases, and 4 bases stayed unmatched. This CDR3 has 14 residues.